This T cell receptor beta chain was observed in a study of blood T cells in healthy people across ages. The V and J ends lost 0 bases and 7 bases respectively, with 13 bases between them. Germline assignment: CDR1 SGHTA and CDR2 FQGTGA. The CDR3 consists of 15 residues. The individuals who served as donors were healthy Caucasians living in Russia, aged about 6 to 95. Through a sample-barcoded 5' primer and a J-beta primer mix, a second PCR was run for about 6 to 12 cycles. TCRdb ran MiXCR on the 5' RACE reads and lists one entry per CDR3 protein. Of about 930,000 distinct CDR3 sequences in the sample, 29% were seen once. The study's findings and limits: Relative to aged donors, long-lived donors carried more naive CD4+ cells and displayed higher diversity.

About this clonotype itself: Its antigen is currently unknown.

These same records also appear under a second study, on T cells of mothers and their children.

V and J are TRBV7-3 and TRBJ2-1; D not resolved. This TCR was sampled from a woman aged 35 to 49 in good health. The sequencing sample was made of blood. The CDR3 protein is CASSLTWTESNEQFF. CDR3 DNA: TGTGCCAGCAGCTTAACGTGGACGGAATCTAATGAGCAGTTCTTC.